The clone carrying this T cell receptor (beta chain) occurred many times. This sample stems from a study of spatial heterogeneity in lung cancer. Specified time point: sample taken at primary tumor resection. Unsorted samples of tumor, nontumor lung or frozen PBMC had their whole RNA sequenced. Donors were roughly 72 untreated early-stage non-small cell lung cancer patients. The library protocol tagged each TCR cDNA with a unique molecular identifier. Each CDR3 protein is one row after TCRdb ran MiXCR on the 5' RACE reads. Here the sample spans about 39,000 distinct CDR3 sequences, about 5.8% being singletons. The receptor was derived from a male donor with early-stage non-small cell lung cancer. Sequencing was performed on PBMCs, taken at surgery.

The CDR3 here is CASSYSKYRPSSQETQYF. The CDR3 DNA sequence: TGTGCCAGCAGTTACTCGAAATACAGGCCAAGCTCCCAAGAGACCCAGTACTTC. The V gene is TRBV6-2 or TRBV6-3, the J gene TRBJ2-5; a weak D match, TRBD1 (5 bases). V lost 0 bases and J 1 base, leaving 18 bases between the germline ends. This CDR3 is built from 18 residues. Per germline, CDR1 MNHEY and CDR2 SVGEGT.